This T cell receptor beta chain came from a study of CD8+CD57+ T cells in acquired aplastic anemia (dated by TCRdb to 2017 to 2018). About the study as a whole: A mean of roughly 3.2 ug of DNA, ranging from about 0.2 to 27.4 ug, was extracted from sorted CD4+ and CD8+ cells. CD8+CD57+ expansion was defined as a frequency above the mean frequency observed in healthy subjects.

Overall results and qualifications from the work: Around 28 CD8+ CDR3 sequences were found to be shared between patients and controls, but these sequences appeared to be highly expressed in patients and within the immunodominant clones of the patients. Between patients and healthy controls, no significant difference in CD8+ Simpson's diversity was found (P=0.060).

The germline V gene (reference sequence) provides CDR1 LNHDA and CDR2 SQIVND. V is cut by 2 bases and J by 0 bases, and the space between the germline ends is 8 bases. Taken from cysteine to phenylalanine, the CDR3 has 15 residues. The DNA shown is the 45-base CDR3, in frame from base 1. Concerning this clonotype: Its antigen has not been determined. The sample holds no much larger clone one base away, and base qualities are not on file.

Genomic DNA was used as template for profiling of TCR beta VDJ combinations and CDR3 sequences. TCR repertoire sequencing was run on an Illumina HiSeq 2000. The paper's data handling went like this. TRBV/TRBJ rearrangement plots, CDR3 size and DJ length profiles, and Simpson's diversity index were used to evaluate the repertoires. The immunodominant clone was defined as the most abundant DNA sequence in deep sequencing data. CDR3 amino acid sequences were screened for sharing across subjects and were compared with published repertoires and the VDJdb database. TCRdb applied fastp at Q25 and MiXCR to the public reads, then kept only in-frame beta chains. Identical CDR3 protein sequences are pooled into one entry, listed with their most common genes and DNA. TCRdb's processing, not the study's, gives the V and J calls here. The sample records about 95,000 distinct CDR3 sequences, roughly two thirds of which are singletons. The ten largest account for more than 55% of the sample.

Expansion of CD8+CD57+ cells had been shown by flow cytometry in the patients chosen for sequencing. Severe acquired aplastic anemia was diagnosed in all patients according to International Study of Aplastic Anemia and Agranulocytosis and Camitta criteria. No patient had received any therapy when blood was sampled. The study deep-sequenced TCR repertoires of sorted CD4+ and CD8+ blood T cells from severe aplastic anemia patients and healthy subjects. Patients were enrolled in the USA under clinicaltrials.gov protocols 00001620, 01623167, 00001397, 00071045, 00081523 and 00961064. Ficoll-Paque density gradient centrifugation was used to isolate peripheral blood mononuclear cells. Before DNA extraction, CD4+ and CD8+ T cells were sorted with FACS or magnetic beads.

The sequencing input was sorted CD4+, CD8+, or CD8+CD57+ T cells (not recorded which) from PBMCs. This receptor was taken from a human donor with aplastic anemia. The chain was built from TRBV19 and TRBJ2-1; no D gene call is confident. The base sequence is TGTGCCAGTAGTATAAAGCGTAGCTCCTACAATGAGCAGTTCTTC. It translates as CASSIKRSSYNEQFF.